These 32 T cell receptor beta chains were sequenced from one sample in a study of blood T cell repertoires in COVID-19. The table came from immunoSEQ multiplex PCR; TCRdb's copy has only in-frame clones and leaves some out. The sample has 250,000 to 350,000 clones, about 82% seen once. The material sequenced was peripheral blood. The receptor source for this set is a woman in her fifties or sixties with active or convalescent COVID-19.

This chain links TRBV28 with TRBJ1-2, with D maybe TRBD1 (5 bases). V lost 5 bases, J lost 4 bases, and 11 bases lay in between. CDR1 MDHEN and CDR2 SYDVKM come from the germline V gene. CDR3 length: 13 residues. The CDR3 loop is CASSTPGIYGYTF. Written as DNA, the CDR3 is TGTGCCAGCAGTACTCCAGGGATCTATGGCTACACCTTC.

The chain combines TRBV5-1 with TRBJ2-1; 12 bases are shared with TRBD2. CDR1 SGHRS and CDR2 YFSETQ come from the germline V gene. V gave up 4 bases and J gave up 0 bases; unmatched junction bases: 5. The CDR3 extends over 17 amino acids. The CDR3 DNA reads as TGCGCCAGCAGCCCCCGGACTAGCGGGGACTCCTACAATGAGCAGTTCTTC. This encodes CASSPRTSGDSYNEQFF.

The V gene is TRBV29-1, the J gene TRBJ2-5, with TRBD2 matching over 13 bases. V lost 7 bases, J lost 5 bases, and 13 bases stayed unmatched. The length of the CDR3 is 16 residues. Germline loops: CDR1 SQVTM, CDR2 ANQGSEA. CDR3 loop: CSAKRTSGRALETQYF. In nucleotides, the CDR3 is TGCAGCGCCAAGAGAACTAGCGGGAGGGCCTTGGAGACCCAGTACTTC.

The genes are TRBV7-9 and TRBJ2-1, with 8 bases matching TRBD1. The CDR3 is made up of 16 amino acids. J gave up 5 bases and V 4 bases, and 10 bases lay outside the gene matches. The V gene's germline CDR1 is SEHNR and CDR2 FQNEAQ (reference sequence). The CDR3 nucleotides read TGTGCCAGCAGCTCCAGGACAGGGATGGACAACAATGAGCAGTTCTTC. Amino acids: CASSSRTGMDNNEQFF.

CDR3 in amino acids: CASSLAGTLNTEAFF. The CDR3 DNA is TGTGCCAGCAGCTTAGCCGGGACACTCAACACTGAAGCTTTCTTT. V usage is TRBV7-2 and J usage is TRBJ1-1; TRBD1 is a possible D gene (6 bases). There are 15 residues in the CDR3. The germline V and J ends were trimmed by 0 bases and 2 bases, with 10 bases remaining between them. Germline V gene sequence: CDR1 SGHTA, CDR2 FQGNSA.

The chain carries TRBV9 and TRBJ2-2; the match to TRBD2 covers 7 bases. Germline V gene sequence: CDR1 SGDLS, CDR2 YYNGEE. V lost 3 bases and J lost 5; bases outside the gene matches: 1. The CDR3 spans 13 residues. The CDR3, as DNA: TGTGCCAGCAGCGAAGCGGGAACCGGGGAGCTGTTTTTT. This translates into CASSEAGTGELFF.

On this clone itself: Other nucleotide sequences from this sample produce the same CDR3. The chain's CDR3 is CASSLGTGVNYGYTF. CDR3 DNA sequence: TGCGCCAGCAGCTTAGGGACAGGGGTAAACTATGGCTACACCTTC. The V and J genes are TRBV5-1 and TRBJ1-2, with 10 positions matching TRBD1. The CDR3 is 15 amino acids. Germline CDR1 SGHRS, CDR2 YFSETQ. The V segment lost 2 bases and the J segment 2 bases; nucleotides outside the gene matches: 3.

This clone was recorded once. The V and J genes are TRBV19 and TRBJ1-3, with 8 bases aligning to TRBD1. The CDR3 sequence is 14 residues long. The germline V gene encodes CDR1 LNHDA and CDR2 SQIVND (reference sequence). V shed 10 bases and J 4 bases; nucleotides not matched to a gene: 9. For the CDR3, the DNA is TGTGCCACCCAAGGACAGGGATACGGAAACACCATATATTTT. Protein product: CATQGQGYGNTIYF.

This clone showed up just a few times. The V and J genes are TRBV27 and TRBJ1-2; 9 bases fit TRBD1. Germline CDR1 and CDR2: MNHEY and SMNVEV (reference sequence). The CDR3 extends over 15 amino acids. J was trimmed by 7 bases and V by 7 bases; bases with no gene match: 13. The CDR3 protein is CASTQTGGVESGYTF. CDR3 bases: TGTGCCAGCACCCAGACAGGGGGGGTAGAGAGTGGCTACACCTTC.

V gene TRBV7-9 combines with J gene TRBJ1-1, with 8 bases lining up with TRBD1. This CDR3 is built from 14 residues. Germline CDR1 reads SEHNR; CDR2 reads FQNEAQ (reference sequence). V trimming: 5 bases; J trimming: 3 bases; junction bases outside the gene matches: 5. In nucleotides, the CDR3 is TGTGCCAGCAGCATACAACAGGGGGACACTGAAGCTTTCTTT. Translation gives CASSIQQGDTEAFF.

CDR3 loop: CASRDRGNTEAFF. CDR3 in DNA: TGTGCCAGTAGGGACAGGGGCAACACTGAAGCTTTCTTT. The genes are TRBV19 and TRBJ1-1; 9 bases map to TRBD1. Trimming cost V 6 bases and J 2 bases; bases outside gene matches: 1. The CDR3 consists of 13 residues. Germline values: CDR1 LNHDA, CDR2 SQIVND (reference sequence).

As DNA, the CDR3 is TGTGCCAGCAGCTTAGGCGCACAGGGGAGCTCCTACGAGCAGTACTTC. This translates into CASSLGAQGSSYEQYF. The chain joins TRBV11-2 to TRBJ2-7; TRBD1 matches at 7 bases. The CDR3 has 16 amino acids. V trimming: 1 base; J trimming: 0 bases; junction bases outside the gene matches: 6. In germline, CDR1 is SGHAT, CDR2 FQNNGV.

Regarding this clone: Within the sample, other DNA sequences also encode this same CDR3. The J gene is TRBJ2-7, the V gene TRBV7-2; 12 positions match TRBD2. The CDR3 is 15 amino acids. V shed 5 bases and J 1 base; nucleotides not matched to a gene: 3. CDR1 is SGHTA and CDR2 is FQGNSA in the germline V gene. The CDR3 is CASSPTSGRSYEQYF. For the CDR3, the DNA is TGTGCCAGCAGCCCTACTAGCGGGAGGTCCTACGAGCAGTACTTC.

The gene calls are TRBV27 and TRBJ2-7; 10 bases line up with TRBD1. After removal of 5 bases from V and 4 bases from J, the junction contained 20 bases not matched to a gene. CDR3 length equals 19 residues. The V gene's germline CDR1 is MNHEY and CDR2 SMNVEV (reference sequence). CDR3 in amino acids: CASSTNRDRGGRGQYEQYF. DNA of the CDR3: TGTGCCAGCAGTACAAACCGGGACAGGGGAGGAAGGGGGCAGTACGAGCAGTACTTC.

The rearrangement uses TRBV10-3 and TRBJ1-2, with a possible D match to TRBD1 (5 bases). Germline V gene lookup returns CDR1 ENHRY and CDR2 SYGVKD. This CDR3 region has 13 residues. V was clipped by 6 bases and J by 4 bases, with 12 bases between them. Here the CDR3 DNA reads TGTGCCATCAGCGAGAAGGGGTCCTATGGCTACACCTTC. Amino acid sequence: CAISEKGSYGYTF.

The chain has TRBV7-7 and TRBJ1-5, with unresolved D. The CDR3 loop spans 18 amino acids. Germline CDR1 reads SSHAT; CDR2 reads FNYEAQ (reference sequence). Trimming stripped 2 bases from V and 5 bases from J, with 22 bases between. The CDR3 protein is CASSLRVVPFRRYQPQHF. CDR3 coding DNA: TGTGCCAGCAGCTTACGGGTCGTACCCTTTCGTCGCTATCAGCCCCAGCATTTT.

The rearrangement uses TRBV28 and TRBJ2-3, with D maybe TRBD1 (5 bases). This CDR3 spans 12 amino acids. V lost 2 bases, J lost 12 bases, and 12 bases lay in between. Germline CDR1 MDHEN, CDR2 SYDVKM. CDR3 coding DNA: TGTGCCAGCAGTTTACAGTCCAGGGCACAGTATTTT. This gives the protein CASSLQSRAQYF.

This sequence joins TRBV7-2 and TRBJ2-1; D call uncertain. Germline V gene lookup returns CDR1 SGHTA and CDR2 FQGNSA. This CDR3 is built from 13 residues. Trimming stripped 4 bases from V and 13 bases from J, with 17 bases between. The CDR3 here is CASSSNRQVPQFF. The CDR3 coding sequence is TGTGCCAGCAGCTCCAACCGCCAGGTGCCTCAGTTCTTC.

This chain connects TRBV19 to TRBJ2-7; 7 bases fit TRBD2. The CDR3 has 17 residues. Unmatched junction bases numbered 19, after V lost 4 bases and J lost 7 bases. Germline V lookup: CDR1 LNHDA, CDR2 SQIVND (reference sequence). This CDR3 is CASSSVVLAHKAGEQYF. The CDR3 bases are TGTGCCAGTAGTAGCGTCGTCCTAGCGCACAAAGCGGGGGAGCAGTACTTC.

DNA for the CDR3: TGTGCCAGTAGTATGGCCGTTGGGCAGGAACCGTTCTTT. Translated, it gives CASSMAVGQEPFF. This rearrangement joins TRBV19 to TRBJ1-1; D not certain. V dropped 3 bases and J dropped 14 bases, with 19 bases sitting between them. The CDR3 totals 13 residues. Germline V gene data show CDR1 as LNHDA and CDR2 as SQIVND (reference sequence).

The rearrangement joins TRBV6-5 to TRBJ2-3; 16 bases are a match to TRBD2. CDR1 and CDR2 from the germline V gene are MNHEY and SVGAGI. The V gene end was trimmed by 8 bases and the J gene end by 4 bases; junction bases not matched to a gene: 3. The CDR3 is 15 residues long. CDR3 DNA: TGTGCCAGCGGGACTAGCGGGAGGGCCCCAGATACGCAGTATTTT. It codes for CASGTSGRAPDTQYF.

The chain has TRBV5-1 and TRBJ2-7; TRBD1 matches 9 bases. The CDR3 contains 14 residues. V shed 3 bases, J shed 3 bases, and the junction held 4 bases outside the gene matches. Looked up from germline, CDR1 is SGHRS and CDR2 is YFSETQ. The CDR3 nucleotides read TGCGCCAGCAGCTCGGACAGGGGCCGCTACGAGCAGTACTTC. This translates into CASSSDRGRYEQYF.

This chain connects TRBV18 to TRBJ2-3; 14 nucleotides line up with TRBD2. The germline gives CDR1 KGHSH, CDR2 LQKENI. There are 20 residues in the CDR3. V shed 3 bases, J shed 2 bases, and the junction held 13 bases outside the gene matches. CDR3 DNA: TGTGCCAGCTCACCGCCCTTGGGGACTAGCGGGGGACTTTTCACAGATACGCAGTATTTT. Translated, it gives CASSPPLGTSGGLFTDTQYF.

This chain joins TRBV5-1 and TRBJ2-1, with 12 nucleotides matching TRBD2. Germline V gene lookup returns CDR1 SGHRS and CDR2 YFSETQ. The CDR3 covers 16 residues. After removal of 2 bases from V and 7 bases from J, the junction contained 7 bases not matched to a gene. In DNA form, the CDR3 reads TGCGCCAGCAGCTTCCTGACTAGCGGGAGTCAAAATGAGCAGTTCTTC. This codes for CASSFLTSGSQNEQFF.

The chain combines TRBV18 with TRBJ1-1, with 10 nucleotides matching TRBD1. CDR3 length: 14 residues. J was trimmed by 3 bases and V by 4 bases; bases with no gene match: 2. In germline, CDR1 is KGHSH, CDR2 LQKENI. The CDR3: CASSQGQGDTEAFF. The DNA for the CDR3 is TGTGCCAGCTCACAAGGACAGGGGGACACTGAAGCTTTCTTT. The whole variable domain, remainder taken from reference TRBV18 and TRBJ1-1, is NAGVMQNPRHLVRRRGQEARLRCSPMKGHSHVYWYRQLPEEGLKFMVYLQKENIIDESGMPKERFSAEFPKEGPSILRIQQVVRGDSAAYFCASSQGQGDTEAFFGQGTRLTVV.

This clone has only a few counts. The CDR3 sequence is CASSLWAGNTEAFF. CDR3 DNA: TGTGCCAGCAGTTTATGGGCCGGGAACACTGAAGCTTTCTTT. V usage is TRBV27 and J usage is TRBJ1-1; D is undetermined. V was clipped by 1 base and J by 1 base, with 7 bases between them. The CDR3 consists of 14 residues. The germline V gene encodes CDR1 MNHEY and CDR2 SMNVEV (reference sequence).

This CDR3 reads CASSSPQAGVSETQYF. The CDR3, as DNA: TGTGCCAGCAGCTCCCCCCAAGCGGGAGTTTCAGAGACCCAGTACTTC. This rearrangement joins TRBV5-6 to TRBJ2-5; 8 bases are a match to TRBD2. This CDR3 contains 16 residues. Germline V gene sequence: CDR1 SGHDT, CDR2 YYEEEE. J was trimmed by 4 bases and V by 3 bases; bases with no gene match: 11.

The gene calls are TRBV5-1 and TRBJ2-1; 8 positions match TRBD2. Germline CDR1 reads SGHRS; CDR2 reads YFSETQ. The CDR3 runs 16 residues. With 0 bases clipped from V and 6 bases from J, the junction kept 8 bases outside the gene matches. The CDR3 loop is CASSLEGGRSPNEQFF. DNA for the CDR3: TGCGCCAGCAGCTTGGAGGGCGGGAGGTCCCCCAATGAGCAGTTCTTC.

V usage is TRBV6-5 and J usage is TRBJ2-3, with 8 bases aligning to TRBD2. The length of the CDR3 is 11 residues. The V segment lost 9 bases and the J segment 11 bases; nucleotides outside the gene matches: 7. The germline V gene encodes CDR1 MNHEY and CDR2 SVGAGI. This CDR3 reads CASLAGSRQYF. Written as DNA, the CDR3 is TGTGCCAGTCTAGCGGGCTCTAGGCAGTATTTT.

This chain links TRBV30 with TRBJ2-7; no reliable D call. CDR1 GTSNPN and CDR2 SVGIG come from the germline V gene (reference sequence). The V end was cut by 1 base, the J end by 3 bases, with 7 bases between. The CDR3 is 12 residues long. The CDR3 sequence: CAWSGQNYEQYF. The DNA of the CDR3 is TGTGCCTGGAGTGGTCAGAACTACGAGCAGTACTTC.

CDR3 nucleotides: TGTGCCAGCACGCCTCCGGGACAGTTCGGCACTGAAGCTTTCTTT. Its translation: CASTPPGQFGTEAFF. The chain has TRBV28 and TRBJ1-1; 7 nucleotides agree with TRBD1. CDR1 MDHEN and CDR2 SYDVKM come from the germline V gene. The J segment lost 4 bases and the V segment lost 7 bases, leaving 12 bases of the junction unmatched. There are 15 residues in the CDR3. Supplemented by reference TRBV28 and TRBJ1-1, the full variable domain reads DVKVTQSSRYLVKRTGEKVFLECVQDMDHENMFWYRQDPGLGLRLIYFSYDVKMKEKGDIPEGYSVSREKKERFSLILESASTNQTSMYLCASTPPGQFGTEAFFGQGTRLTVV.

This chain joins TRBV29-1 and TRBJ2-1, with 12 nucleotides matching TRBD1. CDR3 length equals 16 residues. The V gene end was trimmed by 2 bases and the J gene end by 4 bases; junction bases not matched to a gene: 6. In germline, CDR1 is SQVTM, CDR2 ANQGSEA. The CDR3, as DNA: TGCAGCGTTGAAACCCCGGGACAGGGGGCTTACAATGAGCAGTTCTTC. Translation gives CSVETPGQGAYNEQFF.